This T cell receptor (beta chain) was sequenced during a study of cytomegalovirus exposure and HLA in healthy donors. Study-level points and caveats: CMV serostatus was the sole immune exposure data available. Some TCR beta chains (approximately 180 of them) were listed as cytomegalovirus-associated.

As to this clone: Its specificity is unknown.

The study ran its PCR with 60 Vbeta and 13 Jbeta primers. In the study's own analysis: An analysis that came later counted 77 million or so unique TCR beta chains, 9 million to 12 million shared. The method was immunoSEQ multiplex PCR; TCRdb's version includes in-frame clones alone and lacks a portion of them. V, J and clone size were drawn from that table, and D and trimming were deduced from the DNA. Of about 160,000 clones in the sample, around 82% were seen once. The germline V gene encodes CDR1 MDHEN and CDR2 SYDVKM. V lost 6 bases and J lost 0; bases outside the gene matches: 4. This CDR3 is built from 15 residues.

Sequenced material: PBMCs. This receptor was obtained from a man aged 25-45 years in good health and CMV-seronegative. This sequence joins TRBV28 and TRBJ2-3; 9 bases match TRBD2. CDR3 region: CASSVAGASTDTQYF. The CDR3 bases are TGTGCCAGCAGCGTAGCGGGGGCTAGCACAGATACGCAGTATTTT.